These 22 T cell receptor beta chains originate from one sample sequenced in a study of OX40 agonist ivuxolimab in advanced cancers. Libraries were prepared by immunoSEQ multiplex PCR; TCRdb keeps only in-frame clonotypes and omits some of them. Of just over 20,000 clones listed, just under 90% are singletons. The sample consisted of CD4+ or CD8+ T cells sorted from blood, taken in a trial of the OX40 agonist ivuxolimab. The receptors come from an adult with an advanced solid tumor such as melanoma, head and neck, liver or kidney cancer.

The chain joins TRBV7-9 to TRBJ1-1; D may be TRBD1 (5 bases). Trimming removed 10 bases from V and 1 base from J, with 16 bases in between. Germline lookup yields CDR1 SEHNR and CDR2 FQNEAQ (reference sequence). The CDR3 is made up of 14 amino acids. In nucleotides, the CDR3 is TGTGCCATCCCCCCGCGGGGGGAGAACACTGAAGCTTTCTTT. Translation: CAIPPRGENTEAFF.

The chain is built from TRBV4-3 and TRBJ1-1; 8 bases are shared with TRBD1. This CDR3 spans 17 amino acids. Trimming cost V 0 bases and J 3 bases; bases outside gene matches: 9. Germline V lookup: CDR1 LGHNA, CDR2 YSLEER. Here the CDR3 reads CASSQDPTGGEYTEAFF. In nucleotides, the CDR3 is TGCGCCAGCAGCCAAGATCCCACAGGGGGAGAGTACACTGAAGCTTTCTTT.

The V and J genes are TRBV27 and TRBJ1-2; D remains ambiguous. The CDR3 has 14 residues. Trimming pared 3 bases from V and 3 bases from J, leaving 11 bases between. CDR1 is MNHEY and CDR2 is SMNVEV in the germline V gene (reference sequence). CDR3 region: CASSFGRRDYGYTF. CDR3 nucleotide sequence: TGTGCCAGCAGTTTTGGCCGACGGGACTATGGCTACACCTTC.

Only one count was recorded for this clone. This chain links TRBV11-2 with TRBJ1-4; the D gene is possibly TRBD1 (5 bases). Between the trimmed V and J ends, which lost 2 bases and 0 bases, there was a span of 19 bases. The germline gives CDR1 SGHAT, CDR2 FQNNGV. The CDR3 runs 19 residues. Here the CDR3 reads CASSLWLEDSGPTNEKLFF. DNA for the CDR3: TGTGCCAGCAGCTTATGGTTAGAGGACTCGGGACCAACTAATGAAAAACTGTTTTTT.

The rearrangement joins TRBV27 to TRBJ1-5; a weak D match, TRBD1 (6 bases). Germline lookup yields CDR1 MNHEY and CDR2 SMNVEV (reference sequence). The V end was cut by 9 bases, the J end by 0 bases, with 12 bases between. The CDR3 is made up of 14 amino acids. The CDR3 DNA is TGTGCCAGTAGACAGGACAATAGCAATCAGCCCCAGCATTTT. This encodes CASRQDNSNQPQHF.

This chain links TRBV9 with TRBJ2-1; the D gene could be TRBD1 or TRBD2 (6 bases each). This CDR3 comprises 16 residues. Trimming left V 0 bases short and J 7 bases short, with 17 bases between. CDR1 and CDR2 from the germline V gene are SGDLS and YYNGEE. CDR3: CASSVDHSGGTNEQFF. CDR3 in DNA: TGTGCCAGCAGCGTAGATCATTCCGGGGGCACGAATGAGCAGTTCTTC.

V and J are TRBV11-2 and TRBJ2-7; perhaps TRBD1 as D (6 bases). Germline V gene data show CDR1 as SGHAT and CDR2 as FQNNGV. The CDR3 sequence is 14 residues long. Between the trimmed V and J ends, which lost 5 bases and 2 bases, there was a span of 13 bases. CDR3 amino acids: CASSPPDRAYEQYF. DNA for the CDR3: TGTGCCAGCAGCCCCCCGGACAGAGCCTACGAGCAGTACTTC.

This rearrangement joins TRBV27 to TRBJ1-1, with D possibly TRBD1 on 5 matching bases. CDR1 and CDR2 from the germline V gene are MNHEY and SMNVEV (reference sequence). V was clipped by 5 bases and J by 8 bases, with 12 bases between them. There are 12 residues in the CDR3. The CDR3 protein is CASSQSGLEAFF. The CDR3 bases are TGTGCCAGCAGTCAGTCGGGACTCGAAGCTTTCTTT.

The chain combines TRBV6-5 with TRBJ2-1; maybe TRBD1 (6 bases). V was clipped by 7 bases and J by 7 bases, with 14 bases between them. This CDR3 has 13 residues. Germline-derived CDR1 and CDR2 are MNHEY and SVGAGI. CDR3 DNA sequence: TGTGCCAGCACCCCGGACAGTCTAAATGAGCAGTTCTTC. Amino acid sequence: CASTPDSLNEQFF.

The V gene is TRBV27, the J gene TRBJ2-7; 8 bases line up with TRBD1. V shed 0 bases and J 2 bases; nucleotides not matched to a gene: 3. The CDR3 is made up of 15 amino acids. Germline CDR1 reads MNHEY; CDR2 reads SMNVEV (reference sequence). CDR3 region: CASSLSPDRAYEQYF. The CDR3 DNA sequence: TGTGCCAGCAGTTTATCGCCGGACAGGGCCTACGAGCAGTACTTC.

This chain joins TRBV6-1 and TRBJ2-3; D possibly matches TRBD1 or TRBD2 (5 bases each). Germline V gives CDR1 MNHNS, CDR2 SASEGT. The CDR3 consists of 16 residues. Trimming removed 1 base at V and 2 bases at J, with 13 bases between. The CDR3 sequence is CASSEDGAEATDTQYF. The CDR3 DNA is TGTGCCAGCAGTGAAGACGGGGCGGAGGCCACAGATACGCAGTATTTT.

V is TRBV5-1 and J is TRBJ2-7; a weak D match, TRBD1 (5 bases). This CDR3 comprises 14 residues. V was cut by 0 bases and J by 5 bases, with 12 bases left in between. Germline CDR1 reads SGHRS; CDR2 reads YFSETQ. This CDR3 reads CASSLAARAHEQYF. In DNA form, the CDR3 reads TGCGCCAGCAGCTTGGCTGCCAGGGCCCACGAGCAGTACTTC.

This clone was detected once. CDR3 in amino acids: CASSLLQTGVEQYF. The CDR3 DNA reads TGTGCCAGCAGTTTATTGCAGACAGGGGTCGAGCAGTACTTC. V gene TRBV27 combines with J gene TRBJ2-7, with 8 bases lining up with TRBD1. After removal of 1 base from V and 6 bases from J, the junction contained 5 bases not matched to a gene. Per the germline V gene, CDR1 is MNHEY and CDR2 is SMNVEV (reference sequence). The CDR3 length is 14 residues.

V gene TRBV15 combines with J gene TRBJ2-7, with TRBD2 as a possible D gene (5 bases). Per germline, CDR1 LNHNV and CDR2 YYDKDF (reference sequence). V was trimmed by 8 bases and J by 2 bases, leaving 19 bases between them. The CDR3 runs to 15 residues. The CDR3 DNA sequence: TGTGCCACCCACGACTCGGGGTTGGTCCCCTACGAGCAGTACTTC. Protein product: CATHDSGLVPYEQYF. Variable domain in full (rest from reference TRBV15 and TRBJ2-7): DAMVIQNPRYQVTQFGKPVTLSCSQTLNHNVMYWYQQKSSQAPKLLFHYYDKDFNNEADTPDNFQSRRPNTSFCFLDIRSPGLGDTAMYLCATHDSGLVPYEQYFGPGTRLTVT.

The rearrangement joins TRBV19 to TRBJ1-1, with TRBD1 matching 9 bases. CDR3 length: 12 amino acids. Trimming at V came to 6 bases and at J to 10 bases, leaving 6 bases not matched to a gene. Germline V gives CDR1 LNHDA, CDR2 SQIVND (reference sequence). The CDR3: CASRTGGAGAFF. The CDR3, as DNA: TGTGCCAGTAGAACAGGGGGCGCAGGAGCTTTCTTT.

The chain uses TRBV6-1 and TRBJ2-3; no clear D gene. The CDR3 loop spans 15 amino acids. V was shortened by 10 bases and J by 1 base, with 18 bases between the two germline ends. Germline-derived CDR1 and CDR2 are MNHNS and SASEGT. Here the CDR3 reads CATHNDGDGTDTQYF. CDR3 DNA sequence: TGTGCCACCCATAATGATGGCGACGGCACAGATACGCAGTATTTT.

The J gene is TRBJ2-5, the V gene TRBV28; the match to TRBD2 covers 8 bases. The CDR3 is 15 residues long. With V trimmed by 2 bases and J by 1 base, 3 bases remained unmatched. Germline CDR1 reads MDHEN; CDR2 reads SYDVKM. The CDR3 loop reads CASSLIAGLQETQYF. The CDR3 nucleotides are TGTGCCAGCAGTTTAATAGCGGGGCTCCAAGAGACCCAGTACTTC.

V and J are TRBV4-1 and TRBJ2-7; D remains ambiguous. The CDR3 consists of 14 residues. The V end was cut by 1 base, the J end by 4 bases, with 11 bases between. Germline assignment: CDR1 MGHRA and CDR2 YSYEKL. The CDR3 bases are TGCGCCAGCAGCCAAGGACGCGGACCTTACGAGCAGTACTTC. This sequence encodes CASSQGRGPYEQYF.

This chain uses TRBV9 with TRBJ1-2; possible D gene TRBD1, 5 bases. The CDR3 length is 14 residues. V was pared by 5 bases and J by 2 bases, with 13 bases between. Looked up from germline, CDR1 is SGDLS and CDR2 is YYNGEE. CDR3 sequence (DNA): TGTGCCAGCAGGGGGGACCTTAACAACTATGGCTACACCTTC. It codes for CASRGDLNNYGYTF.

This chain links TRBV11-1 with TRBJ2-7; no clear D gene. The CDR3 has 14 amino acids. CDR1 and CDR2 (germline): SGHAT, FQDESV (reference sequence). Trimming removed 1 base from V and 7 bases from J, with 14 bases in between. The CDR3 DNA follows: TGTGCCAGCAGCTTAGAAGTTGGCGCTTGGGAGCAGTACTTC. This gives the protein CASSLEVGAWEQYF.

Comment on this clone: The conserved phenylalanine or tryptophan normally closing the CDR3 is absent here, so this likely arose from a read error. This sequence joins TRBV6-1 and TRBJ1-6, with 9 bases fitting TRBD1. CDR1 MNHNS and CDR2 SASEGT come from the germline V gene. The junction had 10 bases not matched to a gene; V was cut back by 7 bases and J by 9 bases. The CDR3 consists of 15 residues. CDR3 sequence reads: CASTPTGGAFSPLHL. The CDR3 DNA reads TGTGCCAGCACCCCAACAGGGGGCGCTTTTTCACCCCTCCACCTT.

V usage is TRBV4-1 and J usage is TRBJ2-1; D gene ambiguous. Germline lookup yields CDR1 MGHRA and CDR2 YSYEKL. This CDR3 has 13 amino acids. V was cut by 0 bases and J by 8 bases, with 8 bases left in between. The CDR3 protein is CASSQDRIDEQFF. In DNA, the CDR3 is TGCGCCAGCAGCCAAGACAGGATAGATGAGCAGTTCTTC.